This T cell receptor beta chain was recorded in a study of blood T cell repertoires in COVID-19. Whole-study context: Sites in the United States, Italy and Spain provided acute and convalescent COVID-19 samples. In each case, the material was cDNA or gDNA derived from T cells, B-cell-depleted T cells, or PBMCs.

There are 15 residues in the CDR3. Per germline, CDR1 MNHEY and CDR2 SVGAGI. The V gene lost 2 bases and the J gene lost 0 bases, with 10 bases spanning the gap. Original handling: From reference gene primer amplification, estimates of nucleated cell counts were derived. TCRdb's table, derived via immunoSEQ multiplex PCR, lists solely in-frame clones and lacks some. Clone size and V and J calls were adopted from that table, with D and trimming inferred from the DNA. The sample yields 120,000 to 150,000 clones, 88% seen once. The clonotype was recovered from a man aged 50-59 years with active or convalescent COVID-19. The chain links TRBV6-5 to TRBJ2-5; no clear D. The specimen sequenced was peripheral blood. For the CDR3, the DNA is TGTGCCAGCAGTTACCTCCCCTACGACCAAGAGACCCAGTACTTC. This gives the protein CASSYLPYDQETQYF.